The following is a TCR beta chain sequence with its context. Antigen unknown. These data originate in a study of T cell responses to AZD1222 COVID-19 vaccine. Study-level results: Possibly, clonal diversity was underestimated; donors were largely white British and included more females. Reportedly, nearly half of unique spike TCRs recognized epitopes outside B.1.351/B.1.1.7 mutations.

Assay used: immunoSEQ multiplex PCR; TCRdb lists only in-frame clones, some missing. The repertoire includes 100,000 or so clones, about 94% of them detected once, and around 2% sits in the top ten. The CDR3 is 13 amino acids. Germline V CDR1 and CDR2: LNHDA, SQIVND (reference sequence). V was clipped by 7 bases and J by 6 bases; unmatched bases: 8. This specimen was peripheral blood, taken on day 0 of AZD1222 vaccination. The receptor comes from an adult in good health. This sequence joins TRBV19 and TRBJ1-2; TRBD1 agrees at 7 bases. The CDR3: CASNVRDSNGYTF. For the CDR3, the DNA is TGTGCCAGTAATGTCCGGGACAGCAATGGCTACACCTTC.